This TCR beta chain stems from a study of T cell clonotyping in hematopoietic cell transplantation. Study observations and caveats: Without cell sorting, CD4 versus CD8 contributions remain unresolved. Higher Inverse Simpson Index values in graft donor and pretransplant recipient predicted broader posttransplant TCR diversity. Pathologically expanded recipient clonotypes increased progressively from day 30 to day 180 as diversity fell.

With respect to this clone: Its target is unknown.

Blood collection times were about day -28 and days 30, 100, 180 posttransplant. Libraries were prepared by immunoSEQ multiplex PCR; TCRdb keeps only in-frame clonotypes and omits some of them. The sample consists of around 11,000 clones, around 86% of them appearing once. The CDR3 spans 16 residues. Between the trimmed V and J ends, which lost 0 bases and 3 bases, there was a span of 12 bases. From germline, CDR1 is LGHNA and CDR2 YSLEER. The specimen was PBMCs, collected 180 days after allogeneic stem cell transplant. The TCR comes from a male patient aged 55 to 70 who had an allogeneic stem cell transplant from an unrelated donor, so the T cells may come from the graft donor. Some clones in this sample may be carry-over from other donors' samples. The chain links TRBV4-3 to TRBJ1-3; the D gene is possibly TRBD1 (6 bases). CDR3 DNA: TGCGCCAGCAGCCAAGAGGTGGGGGCTTATGGAAACACCATATATTTT. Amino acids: CASSQEVGAYGNTIYF.